This is a list of T cell receptor beta chains from one sample in a study of cytomegalovirus exposure and HLA in healthy donors. TCRdb's table, derived via immunoSEQ multiplex PCR, lists solely in-frame clones and lacks some. The sample consists of approximately 190,000 clones, around 70% of them appearing once. Sequencing was carried out using PBMCs. The receptors were gathered from a man aged 40-55 years in good health and CMV-seropositive. CDR3s include the opening cysteine and the closing phenylalanine or tryptophan.

TRBV7-9,14,TRBJ2-2,CASSPSGLTGELFF
TRBV10-2,15,TRBJ1-5,CASSESGHRNQPQHF
TRBV5-6,17,TRBJ1-5,CASSFSQGKYSNQPQHF
TRBV11-2,11,TRBJ2-3,CASSFSDTQYF
TRBV29-1,11,TRBJ2-1,CSVRRGNEQFF
TRBV27,16,TRBJ2-2,CASTPFAGQSTGELFF
TRBV7-8,16,TRBJ2-5,CASSLGLAGYQETQYF
TRBV6-1,14,TRBJ1-2,CASRSEALVYGYTF
TRBV14,16,TRBJ2-1,CASSTPGLAKVDEQFF
TRBV7-2,16,TRBJ1-6,CASSLWVRYDNSPLHF
TRBV6-1,12,TRBJ1-2,CASDPAGYGYTF
TRBV5-5,14,TRBJ1-2,CASSLAGGIYGYTF